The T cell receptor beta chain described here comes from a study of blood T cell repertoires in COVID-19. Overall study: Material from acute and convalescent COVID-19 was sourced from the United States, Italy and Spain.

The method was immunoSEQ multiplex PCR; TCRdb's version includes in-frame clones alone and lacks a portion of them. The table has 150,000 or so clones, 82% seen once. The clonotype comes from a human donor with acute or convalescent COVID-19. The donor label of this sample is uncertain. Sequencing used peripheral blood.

The CDR3 DNA reads TGTGCCAGCAGAGTATCTTCTAACAGGGACGAGCAGTACTTC. It translates to CASRVSSNRDEQYF. This rearrangement joins TRBV2 to TRBJ2-7, with D maybe TRBD1 (6 bases). Trimming stripped 6 bases from V and 5 bases from J, with 17 bases between. This CDR3 contains 14 residues. Germline-derived CDR1 and CDR2 are SNHLY and FYNNEI.